A single sample gave rise to the 20 T cell receptor beta chains below, sequenced in a study of T cells after yellow fever vaccination. Each CDR3 protein gets one entry after TCRdb re-called the 5' RACE reads with MiXCR. The sample includes under 300,000 distinct CDR3 sequences, approximately 6.3% of them seen just once. Source: CD4+ T cells sorted from PBMCs, taken on the day of the yellow fever booster vaccination. Receptor source: a man aged 30 to 39 who received the YFV17D yellow fever vaccine.

This clonotype showed up many times. The V and J genes are TRBV11-2 and TRBJ2-4; 8 positions match TRBD1. This CDR3 is 12 amino acids long. The ends lost 5 bases at V and 8 bases at J; junction bases unmatched: 2. Germline CDR1 and CDR2: SGHAT and FQNNGV. In DNA form, the CDR3 reads TGTGCCAGCAGCCCGACAGGGGACATTCAGTACTTC. It encodes CASSPTGDIQYF.

There are a few counts of this clonotype. The chain recombines TRBV5-1 with TRBJ2-7; the match to TRBD2 covers 10 bases. This CDR3 region has 15 residues. Germline V gene lookup returns CDR1 SGHRS and CDR2 YFSETQ. V trimming: 5 bases; J trimming: 0 bases; junction bases outside the gene matches: 5. The CDR3 DNA sequence: TGCGCCAGCAGACCGGGGACTAGCGTCTCCTACGAGCAGTACTTC. Its translation is CASRPGTSVSYEQYF.

The chain has TRBV9 and TRBJ2-1; the D gene is possibly TRBD1 (5 bases). Deletions cut 3 bases from V and 6 bases from J, with 10 bases between. CDR1 SGDLS and CDR2 YYNGEE come from the germline V gene. CDR3 size: 13 residues. Here the CDR3 reads CASSAGATNEQFF. DNA for the CDR3: TGTGCCAGCAGCGCTGGGGCAACCAATGAGCAGTTCTTC.

This clonotype was detected ten times or more. CDR3: CASSRQREGLETQYF. The CDR3 nucleotides are TGCGCCAGCAGCAGGCAGCGGGAGGGGTTGGAGACCCAGTACTTC. The chain couples TRBV5-1 to TRBJ2-5; TRBD2 matches 10 bases. The CDR3 is 15 amino acids. Per germline, CDR1 SGHRS and CDR2 YFSETQ. V shed 4 bases and J 5 bases; nucleotides not matched to a gene: 8. The full variable domain, completed using reference TRBV5-1 and TRBJ2-5, is KAGVTQTPRYLIKTRGQQVTLSCSPISGHRSVSWYQQTPGQGLQFLFEYFSETQRNKGNFPGRFSGRQFSNSRSEMNVSTLELGDSALYLCASSRQREGLETQYFGPGTRLLVL.

V usage is TRBV7-3 and J usage is TRBJ2-1, with D tentatively TRBD2 (5 bases). From germline, CDR1 is SGHTA and CDR2 FQGTGA. Trimming cost V 5 bases and J 10 bases, with 15 bases left between them. This CDR3 has 13 residues. CDR3 amino acids: CASSAQTRNEQFF. The CDR3 bases are TGTGCCAGCAGCGCCCAAACTAGGAACGAGCAGTTCTTC. The full variable domain, in which reference TRBV7-3 and TRBJ2-1 provide the parts outside the CDR3, is GAGVSQTPSNKVTEKGKYVELRCDPISGHTALYWYRQSLGQGPEFLIYFQGTGAADDSGLPNDRFFAVRPEGSVSTLKIQRTERGDSAVYLCASSAQTRNEQFFGPGTRLTVL.

Many counts were recorded for this clonotype. The chain links TRBV6-1 to TRBJ1-1; 7 bases line up with TRBD1. The CDR3 sequence is 16 residues long. From germline, CDR1 is MNHNS and CDR2 SASEGT. V shed 6 bases and J 1 base; nucleotides not matched to a gene: 11. The CDR3 spells CASRDETGSRNTEAFF. The CDR3 region has the DNA TGTGCCAGCAGAGACGAGACAGGGTCTAGGAACACTGAAGCTTTCTTT.

V usage is TRBV29-1 and J usage is TRBJ1-4, with 12 bases identical to TRBD1. Per germline, CDR1 SQVTM and CDR2 ANQGSEA. V dropped 7 bases and J dropped 10; count of bases not matched to a gene: 7. CDR3 size: 13 residues. The CDR3, as DNA: TGCAGCGCCACCGGGACAGGGGGCGGAAAACTGTTTTTT. It yields the protein CSATGTGGGKLFF.

This clonotype was seen many times. The CDR3 DNA reads as TGCGCCAGCAGACTACAGTGGGTCGGGAGCAATGAGCAGTTCTTC. Its protein product is CASRLQWVGSNEQFF. The chain employs TRBV5-1 and TRBJ2-1; D is possibly TRBD2 (6 bases). This CDR3 comprises 15 residues. Germline CDR1 SGHRS, CDR2 YFSETQ. The ends were cut back, 5 bases at V and 6 bases at J, with 18 bases in the middle.

This clonotype was detected only a few times. The chain has TRBV7-9 and TRBJ2-1; D gene ambiguous. This CDR3 has 13 amino acids. CDR1 is SEHNR and CDR2 is FQNEAQ in the germline V gene (reference sequence). Between the trimmed V and J ends, which lost 5 bases and 4 bases, there was a span of 9 bases. Here the CDR3 reads CASSTTQYNEQFF. For the CDR3, the DNA is TGTGCCAGCAGCACCACACAATACAATGAGCAGTTCTTC.

This clonotype was seen at least ten times. The chain joins TRBV28 to TRBJ2-7; a possible D gene is TRBD1 (6 bases). CDR1 and CDR2 (germline): MDHEN, SYDVKM. Trimming shortened V by 6 bases and J by 1 base, and 16 bases separated the two germline ends. This CDR3 has 15 residues. CDR3 DNA sequence: TGTGCCAGCAGCCCACAGGGAAAGAAGTCCTACGAGCAGTACTTC. Amino acid sequence: CASSPQGKKSYEQYF.

The rearrangement links TRBV5-1 to TRBJ2-7; 12 bases are shared with TRBD1. The CDR3 runs 14 residues. The V segment lost 1 base and the J segment 7 bases; nucleotides outside the gene matches: 3. Germline V gives CDR1 SGHRS, CDR2 YFSETQ. In nucleotides, the CDR3 is TGCGCCAGCAGCTTGAGGGACAGGGGGCAAGAGCAGTACTTC. It codes for CASSLRDRGQEQYF.

This clonotype was observed a handful of times. The CDR3 sequence is CASSPVGQGPGAQYF. The DNA for the CDR3 is TGTGCCAGCTCACCGGTGGGACAGGGGCCCGGGGCCCAGTACTTC. The chain employs TRBV18 and TRBJ2-5; 10 positions agree with TRBD1. With 3 bases clipped from V and 9 bases from J, the junction kept 10 bases outside the gene matches. The germline V gene encodes CDR1 KGHSH and CDR2 LQKENI. CDR3 length: 15 amino acids.

Worth noting for this clonotype: This sequence may be a read error, since a much larger clone differs from it by one base. CDR3 sequence reads: CARGGASSGPYYNEQFF. CDR3 coding DNA: TGTGCCCGCGGGGGGGCGTCTAGCGGGCCTTACTACAATGAGCAGTTCTTC. The chain links TRBV7-2 to TRBJ2-1; 9 bases align to TRBD2. The germline gives CDR1 SGHTA, CDR2 FQGNSA. The ends lost 11 bases at V and 3 bases at J; junction bases unmatched: 17. This CDR3 has 17 amino acids.

This clonotype appeared a few times. The chain joins TRBV18 to TRBJ2-7; D is tentatively TRBD1 or TRBD2 (6 bases each). Trimming left V 8 bases short and J 3 bases short, with 14 bases between. Per the germline V gene, CDR1 is KGHSH and CDR2 is LQKENI. The CDR3 consists of 13 residues. The CDR3 here is CASQGTANYEQYF. In nucleotides, the CDR3 is TGTGCCAGCCAGGGGACTGCCAACTACGAGCAGTACTTC.

This clonotype was observed many times. This chain links TRBV7-2 with TRBJ2-3; 11 nucleotides line up with TRBD2. Germline V lookup: CDR1 SGHTA, CDR2 FQGNSA. CDR3 length: 16 amino acids. Germline trimming cut 4 bases from V and 1 base from J; bases unmatched to any gene: 4. The CDR3 loop is CASSSLAGVGTDTQYF. In DNA, the CDR3 is TGTGCCAGCAGCTCACTAGCGGGAGTGGGCACAGATACGCAGTATTTT.

In its sample, this clonotype was seen a few times. This chain uses TRBV4-3 with TRBJ2-1; 7 bases are a match to TRBD2. CDR1 and CDR2 from the germline V gene are LGHNA and YSLEER. This CDR3 is built from 16 residues. The J segment lost 2 bases and the V segment lost 1 base, leaving 5 bases of the junction unmatched. The CDR3 bases are TGCGCCAGCAGCCAAGGGGGGGGACTGGCCTACAATGAGCAGTTCTTC. Its protein product is CASSQGGGLAYNEQFF.

This clonotype was found many times. The chain combines TRBV4-3 with TRBJ2-3; 8 nucleotides agree with TRBD1. Per the germline V gene, CDR1 is LGHNA and CDR2 is YSLEER. The CDR3 consists of 19 residues. V lost 4 bases and J lost 0; bases outside the gene matches: 15. CDR3 amino acids: CASSLSTGGTGGSTDTQYF. DNA for the CDR3: TGCGCCAGCAGCCTTAGCACAGGGGGAACCGGCGGGAGCACAGATACGCAGTATTTT.

This clonotype was found many times. The chain carries TRBV9 and TRBJ2-7, with unresolved D. V was trimmed by 0 bases and J by 4 bases, leaving 14 bases between them. Looked up from germline, CDR1 is SGDLS and CDR2 is YYNGEE. The CDR3 spans 15 residues. The CDR3 is CASSVAATGKYEQYF. CDR3 sequence (DNA): TGTGCCAGCAGCGTAGCTGCGACGGGTAAATACGAGCAGTACTTC. Full variable domain (remainder filled in from reference TRBV9 and TRBJ2-7): DSGVTQTPKHLITATGQRVTLRCSPRSGDLSVYWYQQSLDQGLQFLIQYYNGEERAKGNILERFSAQQFPDLHSELNLSSLELGDSALYFCASSVAATGKYEQYFGPGTRLTVT.

As regards this clonotype: This clone may be a read error of a much larger clone one base away. This rearrangement joins TRBV28 to TRBJ2-7; D ambiguous. Germline V gene data show CDR1 as MDHEN and CDR2 as SYDVKM. The CDR3 sequence is 12 residues long. The V gene lost 3 bases and the J gene lost 10 bases, with 13 bases spanning the gap. Here the CDR3 DNA reads TGTGCCAGCAGTTTCCAACGACTTGCCCAGTACTTC. Its translation: CASSFQRLAQYF.

This clonotype was counted a few times. The chain couples TRBV7-8 to TRBJ2-7, with 12 bases aligning to TRBD2. Looked up from germline, CDR1 is SGHVS and CDR2 is FQNEAQ. The V and J ends lost 5 bases and 2 bases, in that order; junction bases with no gene match: 4. This CDR3 has 15 residues. CDR3 residues: CASSQTSGRAYEQYF. The DNA of the CDR3 is TGTGCCAGCAGCCAGACTAGCGGGAGAGCCTACGAGCAGTACTTC.